This TCR beta chain was profiled in a study of control samples from healthy donors and cancer patients. This CDR3 region has 13 residues. The repertoire was sequenced with immunoSEQ multiplex PCR; TCRdb's copy has only in-frame clones and lacks some. The profile covers some 130,000 clones, with 92% appearing a single time and 2% to 2.5% taken by the ten largest. A few counts support this clone. The chain couples TRBV1 to TRBJ1-4. TRBV1 is flagged as a pseudogene. The sequenced sample consisted of blood. This sequence was found in a woman aged 50 to 60 in good health. This chain's CDR3 is CTSIRSCNEKLFF. Here the CDR3 DNA reads TGCACCAGCATCAGAAGCTGTAATGAAAAACTGTTTTTT.